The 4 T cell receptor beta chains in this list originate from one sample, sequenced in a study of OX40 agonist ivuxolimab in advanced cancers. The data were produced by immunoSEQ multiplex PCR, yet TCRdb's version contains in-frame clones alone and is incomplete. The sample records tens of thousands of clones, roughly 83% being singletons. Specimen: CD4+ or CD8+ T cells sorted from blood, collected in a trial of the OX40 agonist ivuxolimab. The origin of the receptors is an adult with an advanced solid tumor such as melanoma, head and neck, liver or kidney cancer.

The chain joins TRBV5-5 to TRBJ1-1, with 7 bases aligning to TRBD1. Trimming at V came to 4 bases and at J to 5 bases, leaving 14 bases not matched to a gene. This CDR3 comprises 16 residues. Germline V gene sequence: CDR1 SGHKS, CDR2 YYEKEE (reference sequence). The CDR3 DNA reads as TGTGCCAGCAGCCGCAGGGTAACAGGGGAAGGGACTGAAGCTTTCTTT. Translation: CASSRRVTGEGTEAFF. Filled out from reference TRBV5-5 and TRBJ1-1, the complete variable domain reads DAGVTQSPTHLIKTRGQQVTLRCSPISGHKSVSWYQQVLGQGPQFIFQYYEKEERGRGNFPDRFSARQFPNYSSELNVNALLLGDSALYLCASSRRVTGEGTEAFFGQGTRLTVV.

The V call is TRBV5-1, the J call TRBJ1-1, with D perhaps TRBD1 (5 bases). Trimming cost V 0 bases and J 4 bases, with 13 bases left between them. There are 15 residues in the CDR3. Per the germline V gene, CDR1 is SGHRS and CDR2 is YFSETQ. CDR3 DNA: TGCGCCAGCAGCTTGGGCGGGGGACCGGGCACTGAAGCTTTCTTT. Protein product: CASSLGGGPGTEAFF.

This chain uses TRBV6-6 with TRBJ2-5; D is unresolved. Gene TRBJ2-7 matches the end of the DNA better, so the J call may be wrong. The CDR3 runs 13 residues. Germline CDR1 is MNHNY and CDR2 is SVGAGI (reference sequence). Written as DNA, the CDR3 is TGTGCCAGCAGTTACTCGGGTTACTACGAGCAGTACTTC. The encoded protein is CASSYSGYYEQYF.

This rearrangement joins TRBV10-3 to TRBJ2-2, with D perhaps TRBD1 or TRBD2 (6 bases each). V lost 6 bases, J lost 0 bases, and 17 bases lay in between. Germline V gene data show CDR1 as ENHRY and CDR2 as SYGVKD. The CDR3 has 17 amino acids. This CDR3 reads CAIRELGGFANTGELFF. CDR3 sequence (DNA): TGTGCCATCAGGGAATTAGGGGGGTTCGCGAACACCGGGGAGCTGTTTTTT.